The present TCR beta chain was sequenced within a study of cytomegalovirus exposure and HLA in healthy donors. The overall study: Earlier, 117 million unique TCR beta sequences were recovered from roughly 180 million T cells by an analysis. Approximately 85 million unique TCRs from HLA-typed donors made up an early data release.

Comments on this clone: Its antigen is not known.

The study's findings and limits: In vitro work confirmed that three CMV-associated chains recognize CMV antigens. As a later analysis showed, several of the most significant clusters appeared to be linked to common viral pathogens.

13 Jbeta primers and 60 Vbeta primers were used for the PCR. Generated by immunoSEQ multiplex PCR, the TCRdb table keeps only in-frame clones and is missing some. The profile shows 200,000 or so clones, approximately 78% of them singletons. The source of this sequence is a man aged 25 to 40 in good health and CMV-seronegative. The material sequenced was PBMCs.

The CDR3 sequence is CASSSGLRGYTGELFF. Here the CDR3 DNA reads TGTGCCAGCAGCTCGGGACTGCGGGGGTACACCGGGGAGCTGTTTTTT. The chain carries TRBV7-2 and TRBJ2-2; 7 bases align to TRBD2. Germline CDR1 is SGHTA and CDR2 is FQGNSA. The CDR3 loop spans 16 amino acids. After removal of 4 bases from V and 3 bases from J, the junction contained 8 bases not matched to a gene. Full variable domain (outside the CDR3, taken from reference TRBV7-2 and TRBJ2-2): GAGVSQSPSNKVTEKGKDVELRCDPISGHTALYWYRQSLGQGLEFLIYFQGNSAPDKSGLPSDRFSAERTGGSVSTLTIQRTQQEDSAVYLCASSSGLRGYTGELFFGEGSRLTVL.